The rows below give T cell receptor beta chains drawn from one sample of a study of beta chain features in type 1 diabetes. Profiled with immunoSEQ multiplex PCR; TCRdb holds only in-frame clones, not every one. The sample consists of under 850,000 clones, about an eighth of them appearing once. The sample consisted of naive CD4+ T cells from blood. These receptors all come from a man aged 18-30 years with type 1 diabetes. CDR3s include the opening cysteine and the closing phenylalanine or tryptophan. D genes are given only for firm matches. Clone size is not always given. Where it is, it says once, few, many or a class for expanded clones.

TRBJ1-2,.,TRBV6-5,few,CASSYSATVDRGYTF,TGTGCCAGCAGTTACTCGGCGACAGTAGACCGTGGCTACACCTTC
TRBJ1-1,.,TRBV7-2,few,CASSLVDTSQTEAFF,TGTGCCAGCAGCTTAGTTGACACCTCGCAAACTGAAGCTTTCTTT
TRBJ2-1,TRBD1,TRBV7-2,few,CASSSGQGWDEQFF,TGTGCCAGCAGCTCGGGACAGGGGTGGGATGAGCAGTTCTTC
TRBJ1-2,.,TRBV18,.,CASSPEDRPNYGYTF,TGTGCCAGCTCACCCGAGGACAGACCCAACTATGGCTACACCTTC
TRBJ2-5,.,TRBV2,.,CASMAEARETQYF,TGTGCCAGCATGGCGGAGGCCCGGGAGACCCAGTACTTC
TRBJ2-3,.,TRBV30,few,CAWEVGGTDTQYF,TGTGCCTGGGAGGTGGGGGGCACAGATACGCAGTATTTT
TRBJ1-1,.,TRBV12-5,few,CASGLAILPNTVNTEAFF,TGTGCTAGTGGTTTGGCCATACTCCCGAACACAGTGAACACTGAAGCTTTCTTT
TRBJ1-4,.,TRBV19,.,CATQRGQTNEKLFF,TGTGCCACTCAGAGAGGCCAAACTAATGAAAAACTGTTTTTT
TRBJ2-5,.,TRBV29-1,few,CSVAVQGGEETQYF,TGCAGCGTTGCGGTCCAGGGCGGCGAAGAGACCCAGTACTTC
TRBJ1-6,.,TRBV30,few,CAWSFLLRTENSPLHF,TGTGCCTGGAGTTTTCTCCTCCGGACAGAAAATTCACCCCTCCACTTT